This TCR beta chain emerged from a study of type 1 regulatory T cells. On the study more broadly: T-allo10 is a Tr1-enriched, alloantigen-specific CD4 T cell product made in vitro. Study-level findings and limits: Compared with non-Tr1 cells, Tr1 cells showed a narrower TCR repertoire.

TCRdb analysed the reads with MiXCR anew, one entry per CDR3 protein. The table has about 60,000 distinct CDR3 sequences, 62% seen once. To note about this clonotype: The target antigen is unknown.

The TCR originated in a human donor in good health. The sample was cultured non-Tr1 T cells, either the whole culture or a sorted T cell fraction (not recorded which).

DNA for the CDR3: TGCAGTGCTACTCAGCGGGAGGGCCGGGAGACCCAGTACTTC. Protein: CSATQREGRETQYF. This chain uses TRBV20-1 with TRBJ2-5; 10 bases are shared with TRBD2. The CDR3 runs 14 residues. V was pared by 4 bases and J by 5 bases, with 7 bases of the junction left unmatched. CDR1 and CDR2 from the germline V gene are DFQATT and SNEGSKA (reference sequence).